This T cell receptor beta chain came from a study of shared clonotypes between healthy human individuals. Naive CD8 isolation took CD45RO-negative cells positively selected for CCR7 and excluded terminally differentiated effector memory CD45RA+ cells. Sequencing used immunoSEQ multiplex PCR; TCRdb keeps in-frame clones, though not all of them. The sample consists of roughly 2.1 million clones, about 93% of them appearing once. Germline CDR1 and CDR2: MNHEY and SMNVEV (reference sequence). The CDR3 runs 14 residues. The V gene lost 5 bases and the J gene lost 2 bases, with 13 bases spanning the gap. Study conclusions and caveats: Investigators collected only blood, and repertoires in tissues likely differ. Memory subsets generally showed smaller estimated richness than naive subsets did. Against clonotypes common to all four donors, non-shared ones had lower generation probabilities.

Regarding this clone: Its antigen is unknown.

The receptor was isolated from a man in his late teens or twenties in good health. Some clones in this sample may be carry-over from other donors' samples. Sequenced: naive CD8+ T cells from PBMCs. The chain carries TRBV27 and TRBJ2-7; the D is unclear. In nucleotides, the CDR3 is TGTGCCAGCAGTCCCTCGACCGGAACCTACGAGCAGTACTTC. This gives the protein CASSPSTGTYEQYF.